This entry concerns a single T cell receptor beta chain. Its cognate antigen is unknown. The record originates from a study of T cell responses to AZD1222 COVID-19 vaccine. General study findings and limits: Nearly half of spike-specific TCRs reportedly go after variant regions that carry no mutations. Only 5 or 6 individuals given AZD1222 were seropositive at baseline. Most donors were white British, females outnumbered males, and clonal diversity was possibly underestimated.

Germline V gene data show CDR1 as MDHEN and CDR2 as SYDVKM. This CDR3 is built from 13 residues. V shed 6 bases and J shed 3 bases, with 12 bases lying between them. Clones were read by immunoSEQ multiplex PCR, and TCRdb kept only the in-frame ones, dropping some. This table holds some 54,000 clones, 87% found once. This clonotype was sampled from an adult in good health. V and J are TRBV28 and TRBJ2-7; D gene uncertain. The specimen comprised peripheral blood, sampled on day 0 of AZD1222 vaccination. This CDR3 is CASSSHVVYEQYF. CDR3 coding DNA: TGTGCCAGCAGCTCCCACGTGGTCTACGAGCAGTACTTC.